The T cell receptor (beta chain) described here comes from a study of beta chain features in type 1 diabetes. Notes on the study in general: TCRB CDR3 length was moderately but significantly reduced in all four CD4+ subsets of Type 1 diabetes patients. VDJ junctions sequenced from type 1 diabetes patients showed fewer insertions and more deletions. TCRB repertoires of naive, central memory and Treg cells appeared more similar among patients than among healthy donors. PCR might pick shorter templates more often, in the same way for patients and controls.

V was clipped by 1 base and J by 6 bases, with 10 bases between them. The CDR3 sequence is 14 residues long. Germline loops: CDR1 SGHRS, CDR2 YFSETQ. The sequenced template was cDNA made from the entire isolated RNA. Repertoires were generated with immunoSEQ multiplex PCR, while TCRdb's copy carries only in-frame clones and drops some. The data show a few hundred thousand clones, over 11% seen once. On this clone itself: Its specificity is unknown.

Sequences were obtained from naive CD4+ T cells from blood. V usage is TRBV5-1 and J usage is TRBJ2-2; D might be TRBD1 (6 bases). This clonotype was sampled from a man aged 25 to 40 with type 1 diabetes. The CDR3 here is CASSLTYRAGELFF. CDR3 sequence (DNA): TGCGCCAGCAGCTTGACCTACAGGGCCGGGGAGCTGTTTTTT.